The 12 T cell receptor beta chains below come from one sample, sequenced in a study of shared clonotypes between healthy human individuals. Clones were read by immunoSEQ multiplex PCR, and TCRdb kept only the in-frame ones, dropping some. Altogether roughly 1,600,000 clones are present, about 98.5% being singletons, with the ten largest covering around 0.38%. The source material was naive CD4+ T cells sorted from blood. As for subset: CD45RA+ positively selected. The receptors derive from a man aged 30 to 39 in good health.

The chain employs TRBV6-1 and TRBJ2-7, with D possibly being TRBD2 (5 bases). V lost 2 bases, J lost 1 base, and 12 bases lay in between. The CDR3 has 15 amino acids. The V gene's germline CDR1 is MNHNS and CDR2 SASEGT. Written as DNA, the CDR3 is TGTGCCAGCAGTGAATCAGGCACTAGGTCCTACGAGCAGTACTTC. Translation: CASSESGTRSYEQYF.

The chain has TRBV27 and TRBJ2-1; 11 bases are a match to TRBD2. Germline trimming cut 2 bases from V and 9 bases from J; bases unmatched to any gene: 3. The CDR3 length is 14 residues. Germline V gene lookup returns CDR1 MNHEY and CDR2 SMNVEV (reference sequence). The CDR3 nucleotides are TGTGCCAGCAGTTTAGGGACTAGCGGCGGTGAGCAGTTCTTC. Translated, it gives CASSLGTSGGEQFF.

This clone has only one observation. Written as DNA, the CDR3 is TGTGCCAGCAGTCCGGGGACAATGAGGGACATTCAGTACTTC. Encoded protein: CASSPGTMRDIQYF. The rearrangement joins TRBV27 to TRBJ2-4; tentative D call: TRBD1 (6 bases). Per germline, CDR1 MNHEY and CDR2 SMNVEV (reference sequence). V lost 5 bases, J lost 8 bases, and 16 bases lay in between. The CDR3 spans 14 residues.

V gene TRBV5-4 combines with J gene TRBJ2-7, with 8 bases that match TRBD2. Germline V gene data show CDR1 as SGHNT and CDR2 as YYREEE (reference sequence). V was clipped by 5 bases and J by 3 bases; unmatched bases: 25. The CDR3 contains 20 residues. The CDR3 coding sequence is TGTGCCAGCAGTGTTGAGGGTTGGGTAGCGGGAACAACGGCATTCTACGAGCAGTACTTC. Amino acids: CASSVEGWVAGTTAFYEQYF.

V usage is TRBV5-1 and J usage is TRBJ2-7; D is perhaps TRBD2 (5 bases). Between the trimmed V and J ends, which lost 4 bases and 3 bases, there was a span of 14 bases. CDR1 and CDR2 from the germline V gene are SGHRS and YFSETQ. This CDR3 comprises 14 residues. The CDR3, as DNA: TGCGCCAGCAGCCATCGTGAACGGGACTACGAGCAGTACTTC. This encodes CASSHRERDYEQYF.

This chain connects TRBV2 to TRBJ2-5; D gene uncertain. V lost 2 bases and J lost 6, with 10 bases in between. The CDR3 is 13 amino acids. Germline V gives CDR1 SNHLY, CDR2 FYNNEI. CDR3 in DNA: TGTGCCAGCAGTGAAAATGGGGTTCAGACCCAGTACTTC. Protein: CASSENGVQTQYF.

V and J are TRBV6-1 and TRBJ2-7; a weak D match, TRBD2 (6 bases). CDR3 size: 15 residues. Per the germline V gene, CDR1 is MNHNS and CDR2 is SASEGT. Trimming cost V 7 bases and J 2 bases, with 18 bases left between them. CDR3 sequence (DNA): TGTGCCAGCAACTTCGTGAGGGAGGAACCCTACGAGCAGTACTTC. Encoded protein: CASNFVREEPYEQYF.

The chain is built from TRBV5-1 and TRBJ2-1, with TRBD2 identical over 8 bases. Germline assignment: CDR1 SGHRS and CDR2 YFSETQ. J gave up 13 bases and V 4 bases, and 13 bases lay outside the gene matches. The CDR3 is 14 amino acids. The CDR3 sequence is CASSMEGVSGTQFF. CDR3 bases: TGCGCCAGCAGCATGGAAGGGGTTAGCGGGACTCAGTTCTTC. Full variable domain (outside the CDR3, taken from reference TRBV5-1 and TRBJ2-1): KAGVTQTPRYLIKTRGQQVTLSCSPISGHRSVSWYQQTPGQGLQFLFEYFSETQRNKGNFPGRFSGRQFSNSRSEMNVSTLELGDSALYLCASSMEGVSGTQFFGPGTRLTVL.

The chain carries TRBV18 and TRBJ2-6, with 8 bases fitting TRBD1. Germline lookup yields CDR1 KGHSH and CDR2 LQKENI. The CDR3 contains 18 residues. Trimming at V came to 4 bases and at J to 0 bases, leaving 8 bases not matched to a gene. The CDR3 nucleotides are TGTGCCAGCTCACTCCGACAGGGGTCCCACTCTGGGGCCAACGTCCTGACTTTC. As protein: CASSLRQGSHSGANVLTF.

The rearrangement uses TRBV5-1 and TRBJ2-5; 7 bases are a match to TRBD1. V was pared by 3 bases and J by 4 bases, with 6 bases of the junction left unmatched. CDR1 is SGHRS, CDR2 YFSETQ, per germline. The CDR3 has 14 residues. CDR3 nucleotides: TGCGCCAGCAGCTACGGGACAGAAGGAGAGACCCAGTACTTC. Its protein is CASSYGTEGETQYF.

The CDR3 here is CAWSVRDRGNTIYF. CDR3 DNA: TGTGCCTGGAGTGTACGTGACAGAGGAAACACCATATATTTT. V gene TRBV30 combines with J gene TRBJ1-3, with D possibly TRBD1 on 5 matching bases. CDR3 length: 14 amino acids. Germline CDR1 GTSNPN, CDR2 SVGIG (reference sequence). V lost 0 bases and J lost 4, with 10 bases in between.

The chain is built from TRBV5-1 and TRBJ2-1; TRBD2 matches 10 bases. This CDR3 spans 15 amino acids. The ends lost 4 bases at V and 8 bases at J; junction bases unmatched: 9. The germline gives CDR1 SGHRS, CDR2 YFSETQ. Here the CDR3 DNA reads TGCGCCAGCAGCCCAAAAGCGGGAGGGCGGTATGAGCAGTTCTTC. It encodes CASSPKAGGRYEQFF.